The 16 T cell receptor beta chains listed next were all sequenced from one sample in a study of CD8 T cells in ankylosing spondylitis. TCRdb re-analysed the 5' RACE reads in MiXCR, keeping a single row per CDR3 protein. The data show roughly 38,000 distinct CDR3 sequences, with 15% to 20% seen just once and approximately 43% held by the top ten. The sequenced sample consisted of blood. All receptors derive from a male donor with ankylosing spondylitis or in good health (not recorded which).

V gene TRBV12-3 or TRBV12-4 combines with J gene TRBJ2-3; the D gene is possibly TRBD1 (5 bases). Trimming stripped 5 bases from V and 5 bases from J, with 8 bases between. The CDR3 length is 12 residues. In DNA form, the CDR3 reads TGTGCCAGCAGTCCTCAGGGAGATACGCAGTATTTT. It is translated as CASSPQGDTQYF.

This chain joins TRBV29-1 and TRBJ2-4; tentatively, D is TRBD2 (6 bases). V lost 3 bases and J 4 bases, leaving 7 bases between the germline ends. CDR3 length equals 12 residues. From germline, CDR1 is SQVTM and CDR2 ANQGSEA. The CDR3 DNA reads as TGCAGCGTTGAGGGACTTAAAAACATTCAGTACTTC. It codes for CSVEGLKNIQYF.

The chain joins TRBV28 to TRBJ2-2; a weak D match, TRBD1 (5 bases). The CDR3 covers 14 residues. V lost 5 bases to trimming and J lost 5 bases, with 12 bases between them. Germline lookup yields CDR1 MDHEN and CDR2 SYDVKM. CDR3: CASSPRRGTGELFF. The CDR3 DNA sequence: TGTGCCAGCAGTCCCAGAAGGGGAACCGGGGAGCTGTTTTTT.

This chain links TRBV11-2 with TRBJ2-2, with 11 nucleotides matching TRBD2. After removal of 5 bases from V and 2 bases from J, the junction contained 4 bases not matched to a gene. The CDR3 loop spans 16 amino acids. Germline assignment: CDR1 SGHAT and CDR2 FQNNGV. CDR3 nucleotide sequence: TGTGCCAGCAGCCCCGGGACTAGCGGAAACACCGGGGAGCTGTTTTTT. Translation: CASSPGTSGNTGELFF.

The chain has TRBV12-3 or TRBV12-4 and TRBJ2-5; TRBD1 matches at 7 bases. Germline trimming cut 6 bases from V and 7 bases from J; bases unmatched to any gene: 8. The CDR3 has 13 residues. In DNA, the CDR3 is TGTGCCAGCAGGCAAGACAGGGCTGGGACCCAGTACTTC. As protein: CASRQDRAGTQYF.

The chain joins TRBV6-6 to TRBJ2-6; D remains ambiguous. V was clipped by 4 bases and J by 1 base, with 8 bases between them. CDR1 is MNHNY, CDR2 SVGAGI, per germline (reference sequence). The CDR3 has 15 amino acids. The CDR3 region is CASSSLGSGANVLTF. As DNA, the CDR3 is TGTGCCAGCAGTTCCCTAGGGTCTGGGGCCAACGTCCTGACTTTC.

The V gene is TRBV7-7, the J gene TRBJ2-5, with D perhaps matching TRBD1 or TRBD2 (5 bases each). Per the germline V gene, CDR1 is SSHAT and CDR2 is FNYEAQ (reference sequence). V gave up 5 bases and J gave up 2 bases, with 9 bases separating them. CDR3 length: 13 amino acids. This CDR3 is CASSRGVQETQYF. The CDR3, as DNA: TGTGCCAGCAGCCGGGGCGTGCAAGAGACCCAGTACTTC. Drawing the rest from reference TRBV7-7 and TRBJ2-5, the complete variable domain is GAGVSQSPRYKVTKRGQDVTLRCDPISSHATLYWYQQALGQGPEFLTYFNYEAQPDKSGLPSDRFSAERPEGSISTLTIQRTEQRDSAMYRCASSRGVQETQYFGPGTRLLVL.

The rearrangement links TRBV18 to TRBJ2-7; D perhaps matches TRBD1 (5 bases). V was pared by 2 bases and J by 2 bases, with 10 bases between. Looked up from germline, CDR1 is KGHSH and CDR2 is LQKENI. The CDR3 consists of 14 residues. Here the CDR3 DNA reads TGTGCCAGCTCACCAGCGTCAGGGACCTACGAGCAGTACGTC. Translating gives CASSPASGTYEQYV.

The chain employs TRBV7-2 and TRBJ2-1; 7 bases line up with TRBD2. The trim removed 5 bases at V and 5 bases at J, leaving 12 bases unmatched. In germline, CDR1 is SGHTA, CDR2 FQGNSA. There are 16 residues in the CDR3. The CDR3 DNA is TGTGCCAGCAGCCGGTTCGGGGCGGGACTAAACAATGAGCAGTTCTTC. Its translation is CASSRFGAGLNNEQFF.

The chain links TRBV6-2 or TRBV6-3 to TRBJ2-1; TRBD2 agrees at 8 bases. The ends lost 6 bases at V and 3 bases at J; junction bases unmatched: 7. The CDR3 runs 15 residues. Germline V CDR1 and CDR2: MNHEY, SVGEGT. Written as DNA, the CDR3 is TGTGCCAGCAGCCCTGGACTAGCTTACTACAATGAGCAGTTCTTC. Its protein is CASSPGLAYYNEQFF.

V usage is TRBV14 and J usage is TRBJ2-3; a weak D match, TRBD1 (5 bases). Trimming pared 0 bases from V and 10 bases from J, leaving 11 bases between. The CDR3 extends over 13 amino acids. CDR1 is SGHDN, CDR2 FVKESK, per germline. CDR3 sequence (DNA): TGTGCCAGCAGCCAAGATCGAAGGGGTCCGCAGTATTTT. As protein: CASSQDRRGPQYF.

This clonotype was seen a few times. V and J are TRBV7-3 and TRBJ2-1, with TRBD2 identical over 13 bases. Germline V CDR1 and CDR2: SGHTA, FQGTGA. The junction had 4 bases not matched to a gene; V was cut back by 5 bases and J by 6 bases. CDR3 length equals 15 residues. The CDR3 coding sequence is TGTGCCAGCAGCCTACTAGCGGGGGGGCCCAATGAGCAGTTCTTC. Translated: CASSLLAGGPNEQFF.

The table lists this clonotype with a few counts. V usage is TRBV5-1 and J usage is TRBJ1-1; possible D gene TRBD1, 6 bases. CDR3 length: 14 residues. Trimming cost V 4 bases and J 9 bases, with 19 bases left between them. Per the germline V gene, CDR1 is SGHRS and CDR2 is YFSETQ. CDR3 region: CASSAILGRGKAFF. DNA of the CDR3: TGCGCCAGCAGCGCTATCCTAGGCAGGGGAAAAGCTTTCTTT.

This clonotype appeared a few times. The chain joins TRBV5-6 to TRBJ1-1; D not resolved. CDR3 size: 14 residues. Trimming left V 4 bases short and J 1 base short, with 11 bases between. Looked up from germline, CDR1 is SGHDT and CDR2 is YYEEEE. The CDR3: CASSIDVRNTEAFF. Here the CDR3 DNA reads TGTGCCAGCAGCATCGACGTACGGAACACTGAAGCTTTCTTT.

The chain uses TRBV15 and TRBJ2-2; D is unclear. In germline, CDR1 is LNHNV, CDR2 YYDKDF (reference sequence). CDR3 length equals 13 residues. Trimming removed 6 bases at V and 1 base at J, with 6 bases between. In DNA form, the CDR3 reads TGTGCCACCAGGGTTCGGAACACCGGGGAGCTGTTTTTT. Amino acids: CATRVRNTGELFF.

The CDR3 spells CASRPRQAYPNTGELFF. CDR3 nucleotide sequence: TGTGCCAGCAGACCGAGACAGGCCTATCCGAACACCGGGGAGCTGTTTTTT. The J gene is TRBJ2-2, the V gene TRBV6-2 or TRBV6-3; tentative D call: TRBD1 (6 bases). CDR1 is MNHEY and CDR2 is SVGEGT in the germline V gene. V shed 6 bases and J shed 0 bases, with 17 bases lying between them. CDR3 length equals 17 residues.